This TCR beta chain was found in a study of cytomegalovirus exposure and HLA in healthy donors (dated by TCRdb to about 2017). A note on the overall study: An earlier analysis of roughly 500 of the donors reported more than 250 Gb of sequence data and 100 million to 140 million unique TCR beta sequences from about 180 million T cells. About 280 gigabases of sequencing data and around 85 million unique TCR sequences made up an early release that covered approximately 620 HLA-typed donors. Of the roughly 410 genotyped donors, 80% to 90% were placed in the genetic ancestry cluster associated with self-reported Caucasian donors. The aim of the study was to test whether cataloging public T cell receptors could identify signatures of past pathogen exposure. The study profiled the T cell repertoires of 500 to 800 subjects by immunosequencing and related them to cytomegalovirus serostatus. In addition to the first cohort of several hundred subjects, a separate validation cohort of 130 or so different subjects was used. To predict cytomegalovirus infection status, the study combined high-throughput TCR immunosequencing, statistical association of individual TCRs with disease status, and machine learning. A later analysis re-analyzed previously published TCR beta repertoires from approximately 670 donors and added high-resolution HLA genotyping to study TCR occurrence patterns. Rather than using new phenotypic data, the later analysis identified candidate immune exposures from TCR beta sequences and from how often those sequences occurred across donors. An earlier analysis of about 600 of the donors used high-throughput TCR beta sequencing to judge whether each TCR beta V gene segment behaved as functional or pseudogenic. Donor age, sex, ethnicity and CMV serostatus were compiled alongside the repertoire data. A later genetic analysis took genome-wide SNP genotypes for about 60% of the roughly 670 donors and used that subset as a discovery cohort. Every discovery cohort repertoire had been produced on one sequencing platform. HLA typing covered class I and class II loci at four-digit resolution. Typing coverage differed by locus: A, B, C, DRB1 and DQB1 were typed in roughly 620-630 donors, DQA1 in approximately 520, DPA1 in 600 to 610, and DPB1 in approximately 450. Several DR-DQ haplotypes were treated as single units for association and clustering because of strong linkage in the cohort. Among about 370 genotyped donors of the cohort, an average of roughly 230,000 unique TCR beta nucleotide sequences was sequenced per donor, of which about 18% were non-productive.

The CDR3 numbers 16 residues from cysteine through phenylalanine. Of the read, only the CDR3 DNA is kept; its 48 bases are in frame from base 1. According to the germline V gene (reference sequence), CDR1 reads LNHDA and CDR2 reads SQIVND. The junction carries 13 bases between V and J, which are trimmed by 2 bases and 1 base respectively. As concerns this clone: There is no known antigen for this receptor. Per-base qualities were not stored, and no clone one base away is much larger.

The study at large found these results: Compared with equally common non-associated chains, HLA-associated TCR beta chains in a later analysis were more clonally expanded and had lower generation probabilities. Because HLA typing was unavailable for some donors at each locus, only the typed subset was used in association tests. Presence/absence analyses assumed roughly uniform sequencing depth across donors, an assumption that may not hold. The classifier was reported to diagnose cytomegalovirus status with high specificity and sensitivity in both the original and validation cohorts. V-gene and J-gene trimming of TCR beta chains was associated with a missense DCLRE1C variant in a later genetic analysis, and the association was replicated in an independent cohort. In a later analysis, most CMV-associated TCR beta chains were found to appear HLA-restricted, with HLA associations seemingly driven largely by CMV exposure. When HLA alleles, especially DR and DQ, strongly co-occurred, attributing TCR associations to individual alleles was difficult. According to a later analysis, TCR association rates differed among HLA loci, with DRB1 alleles showing the most associated TCRs and HLA-C alleles showing the fewest. In vitro tests confirmed that a few of the cytomegalovirus-associated TCR beta chains recognize cytomegalovirus antigens. Most TCR sequences were observed very rarely across donors, whereas some public TCRs were present in many individuals. Because counts were too low, about 18 rarely observed V segments, including chromosome 9 orphons, were excluded from the earlier analysis of 587 of the donors. An earlier analysis of around 600 of the donors showed that most TCR beta V segments appeared in productive rearrangements either about 87% or about 30% of the time, which broadly matched IMGT annotations. The authors suggested that the approach could potentially be extended to other disease states and immunological phenotypes. The study listed 164 TCR beta chains as associated with cytomegalovirus. A cluster of highly shared sequence variants was judged likely to be a technical artifact of the sequencing pipeline. A further reported finding was that TCR beta sequences accurately predicted the HLA-A and HLA-B alleles for most subjects in the first cohort. According to a later analysis, parvovirus B19, influenza, CMV and Epstein-Barr virus appeared linked to several top co-occurrence clusters. For the cohort, immune exposure information was limited to CMV serostatus. Linkage disequilibrium might explain the correlated functional status among segregating V segments, but an unknown experimental factor could not be excluded. A later genetic analysis reported fewer N-insertions in productive TCRs among donors in an Asian-associated ancestry cluster than the roughly 700-donor mean. The cohort was sequenced for TCR beta chains only, and without alpha or paired-chain data the features that could be detected were limited. Some IMGT-functional V segments, including TRBV6-2 and TRBV6-3, could not be told apart with the 87-base-pair reads, so those segments were excluded. At a false discovery rate of 0.05, a later analysis linked some 17,000 TCR beta sequences to specific HLA alleles.

Library creation used the immunoSEQ multiplex PCR assay. For the multiplex PCR, a mixture combining 60 forward primers for TCR Vbeta segments and 13 reverse primers for TCR Jbeta segments was used. The CDR3 region of rearranged TCR beta genes was amplified from genomic DNA with a multiplex PCR assay. The amplified TCR beta libraries were sequenced on the Illumina HiSeq System as 87-base-pair reads. Per the original workflow: Across the 600 to 700 repertoires, a later analysis counted tens of millions of unique TCR beta chains, some 11 million of which were shared by at least two donors. To remove PCR and sequencing errors, raw reads were error-corrected and collapsed into unique sequences using a nearest-neighbor algorithm that merged closely related sequences. V, D and J gene segments were assigned by aligning CDR3 sequences to IMGT reference sequences. For a sequence to be retained, a match of at least six nucleotides was required to both a V gene segment and a J gene segment. Rearrangements were called productive when the CDR3 lacked stop codons and stayed in frame with V and J; all others were non-productive. Following IMGT convention, CDR3 was defined as the stretch from the second conserved V-encoded cysteine up to the conserved J-encoded phenylalanine. The earlier analysis of about 610 of the donors excluded any sequence lacking an unambiguous match to a single V gene segment. In an earlier analysis of about 590 of the donors, a V segment was called functional when productive rearrangements were above 56.7%, and segregating when the standard deviation between donors exceeded 5%. A statistical classification framework was built to diagnose cytomegalovirus status from the catalog of TCR beta chain sequences. V and J gene assignment, in a later analysis, came from comparing TCR nucleotide sequences with IMGT/GENE-DB human TR gene sequences. In a later analysis, CDR3 sequences and most-parsimonious VDJ recombination scenarios were assigned using the TCRdist pipeline. A later analysis defined each TCR beta chain by its CDR3 amino acid sequence plus V-gene family, and excluded reads lacking a unique V-gene family. To address suspected cross-contamination and a sequencing artifact, a later analysis removed over 500 highly shared, low-generation-probability nucleotide sequences. A later analysis calculated a clonal expansion index for each public chain from normalized within-repertoire ranks of inferred template counts. In a later analysis, generation probabilities were computed using a VDJ recombination model fitted to out-of-frame rearrangements, and the results were checked against IGoR. Hypergeometric tests were used in a later analysis to score TCR-TCR, TCR-HLA and TCR-CMV co-occurrence, with a repertoire-size bias correction applied to the TCR pairs. False discovery rates were estimated in a later analysis by permuting HLA or CMV assignments 20 times. In a later analysis, co-occurring TCRs were grouped using DBSCAN, and TCRdist sequence similarity was added for clustering within HLA-allele-positive subsets. Co-occurrence clustering excluded repertoires with fewer than 30,000 or more than 120,000 public chains, plus five with anomalous nucleotide sharing. This immuneACCESS table, as held by TCRdb, lists in-frame sequences with V and J called but not all clones. Of the missing ones, under half trace to an unresolved V gene in checked studies; the others have no known cause. The DNA was the basis for D and trimming; V, J and clone size are from that table. In all, the sample holds about 130,000 clones, and roughly 74% of those were seen once. 6.6% of the sample is held by the ten biggest clonotypes.

In total, approximately 690 healthy bone marrow donors made up the cohort. Cohort members were all nominally healthy when sampled, although unrecorded immune exposures were likely present. The donor tested CMV seropositive and was one of the 289 seropositive cohort members. A peripheral blood sample was provided by each donor, and peripheral blood mononuclear cells were used for TCR beta sequencing. The Qiagen DNeasy Blood Extraction Kit was used to extract genomic DNA from the blood cell samples. The clonotype comes from a man in his forties in good health and CMV-seropositive. Specimen: PBMCs. The chain links TRBV19 with TRBJ2-3, and TRBD2 may be the D gene, going by 6 matching bases. In nucleotides, the sequence is TGTGCCAGTAGTATATCTCAGGCTAGCGGCACAGATACGCAGTATTTT. This yields the protein CASSISQASGTDTQYF.